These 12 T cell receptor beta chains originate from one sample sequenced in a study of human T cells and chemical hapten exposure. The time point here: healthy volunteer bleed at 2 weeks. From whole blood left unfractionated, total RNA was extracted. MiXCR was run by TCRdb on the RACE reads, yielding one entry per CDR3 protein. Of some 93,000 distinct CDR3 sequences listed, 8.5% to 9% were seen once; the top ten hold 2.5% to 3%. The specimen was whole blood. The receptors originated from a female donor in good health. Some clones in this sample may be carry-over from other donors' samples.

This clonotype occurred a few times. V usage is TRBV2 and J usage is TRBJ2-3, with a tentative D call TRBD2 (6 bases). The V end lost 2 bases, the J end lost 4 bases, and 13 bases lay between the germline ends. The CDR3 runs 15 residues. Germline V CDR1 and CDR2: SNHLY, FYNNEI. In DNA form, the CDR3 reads TGTGCCAGCAGTGAATCGTGGGAGGCCCCAGATACGCAGTATTTT. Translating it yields CASSESWEAPDTQYF.

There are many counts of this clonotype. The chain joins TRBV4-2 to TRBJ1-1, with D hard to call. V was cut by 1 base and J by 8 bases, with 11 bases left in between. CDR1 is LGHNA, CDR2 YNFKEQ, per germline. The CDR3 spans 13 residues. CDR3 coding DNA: TGTGCCAGCAGCCAAGGTTTCCAGTCAGAAGCTTTCTTT. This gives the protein CASSQGFQSEAFF.

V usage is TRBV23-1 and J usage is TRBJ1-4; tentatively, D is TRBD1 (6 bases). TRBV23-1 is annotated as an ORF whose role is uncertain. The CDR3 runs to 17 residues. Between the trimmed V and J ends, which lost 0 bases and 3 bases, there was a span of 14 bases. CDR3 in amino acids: CASSQSEGGRANEKLFF. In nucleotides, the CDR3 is TGCGCCAGCAGTCAATCGGAGGGGGGACGTGCTAATGAAAAACTGTTTTTT.

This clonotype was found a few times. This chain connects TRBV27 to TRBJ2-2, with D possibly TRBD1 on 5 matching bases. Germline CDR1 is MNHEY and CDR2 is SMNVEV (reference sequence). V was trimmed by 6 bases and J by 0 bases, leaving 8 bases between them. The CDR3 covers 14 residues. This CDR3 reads CASRTAANTGELFF. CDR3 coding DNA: TGTGCCAGCAGGACAGCCGCGAACACCGGGGAGCTGTTTTTT.

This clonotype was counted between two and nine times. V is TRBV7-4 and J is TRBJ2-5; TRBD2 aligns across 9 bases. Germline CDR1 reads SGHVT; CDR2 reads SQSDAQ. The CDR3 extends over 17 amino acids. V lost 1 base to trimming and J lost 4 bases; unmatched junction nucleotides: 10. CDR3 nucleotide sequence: TGTGCCAGCAGCTTAGGCAGCGGGCTAGCGGGACCAGAGACCCAGTACTTC. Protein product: CASSLGSGLAGPETQYF.

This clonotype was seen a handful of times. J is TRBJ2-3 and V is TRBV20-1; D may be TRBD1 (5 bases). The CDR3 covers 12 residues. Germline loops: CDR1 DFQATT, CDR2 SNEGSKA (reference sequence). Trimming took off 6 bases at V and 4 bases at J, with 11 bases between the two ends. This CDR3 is CSAEQGADTQYF. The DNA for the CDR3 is TGCAGTGCGGAGCAAGGGGCAGATACGCAGTATTTT.

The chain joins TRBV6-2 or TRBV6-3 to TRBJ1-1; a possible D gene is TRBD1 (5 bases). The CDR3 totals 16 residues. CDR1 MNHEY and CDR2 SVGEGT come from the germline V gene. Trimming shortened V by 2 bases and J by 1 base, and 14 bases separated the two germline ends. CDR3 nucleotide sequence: TGTGCCAGCAGTTACGGCGTATGGGGACCGAACACTGAAGCTTTCTTT. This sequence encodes CASSYGVWGPNTEAFF.

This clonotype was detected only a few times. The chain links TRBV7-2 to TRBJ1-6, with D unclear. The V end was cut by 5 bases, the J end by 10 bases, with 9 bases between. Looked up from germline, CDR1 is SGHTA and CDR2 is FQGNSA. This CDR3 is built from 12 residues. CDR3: CASSPFGSPLHF. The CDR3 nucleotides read TGTGCCAGCAGCCCATTTGGGTCACCCCTCCACTTT. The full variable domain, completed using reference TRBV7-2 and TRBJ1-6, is GAGVSQSPSNKVTEKGKDVELRCDPISGHTALYWYRQSLGQGLEFLIYFQGNSAPDKSGLPSDRFSAERTGGSVSTLTIQRTQQEDSAVYLCASSPFGSPLHFGNGTRLTVT.

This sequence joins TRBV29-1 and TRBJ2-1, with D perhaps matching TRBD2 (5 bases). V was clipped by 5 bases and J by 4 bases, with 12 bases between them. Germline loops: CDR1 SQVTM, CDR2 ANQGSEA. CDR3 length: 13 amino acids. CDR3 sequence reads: CSVRGRLYNEQFF. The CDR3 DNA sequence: TGCAGCGTTCGAGGGAGACTATACAATGAGCAGTTCTTC.

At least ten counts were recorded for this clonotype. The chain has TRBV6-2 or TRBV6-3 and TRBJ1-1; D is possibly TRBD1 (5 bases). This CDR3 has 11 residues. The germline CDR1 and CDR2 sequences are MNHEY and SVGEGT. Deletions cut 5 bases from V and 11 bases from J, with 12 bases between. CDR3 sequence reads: CASSTTGPAFF. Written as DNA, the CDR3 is TGTGCCAGCAGTACCACAGGACCCGCTTTCTTT.

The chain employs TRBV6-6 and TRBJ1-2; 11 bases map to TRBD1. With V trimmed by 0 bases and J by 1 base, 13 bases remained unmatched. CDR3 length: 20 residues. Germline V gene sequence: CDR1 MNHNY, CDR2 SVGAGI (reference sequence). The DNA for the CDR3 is TGTGCCAGCAGTTACTCGGCCCGGGACAGGGGGATCCCCTTTAACTATGGCTACACCTTC. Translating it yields CASSYSARDRGIPFNYGYTF.

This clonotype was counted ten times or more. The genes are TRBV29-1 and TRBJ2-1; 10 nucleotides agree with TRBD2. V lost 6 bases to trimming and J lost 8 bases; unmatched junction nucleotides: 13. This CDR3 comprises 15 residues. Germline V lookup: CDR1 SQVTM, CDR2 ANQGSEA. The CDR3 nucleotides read TGCAGCGTGCCCCAAGCGGGAGGGCCTGGCGATGAGCAGTTCTTC. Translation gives CSVPQAGGPGDEQFF.